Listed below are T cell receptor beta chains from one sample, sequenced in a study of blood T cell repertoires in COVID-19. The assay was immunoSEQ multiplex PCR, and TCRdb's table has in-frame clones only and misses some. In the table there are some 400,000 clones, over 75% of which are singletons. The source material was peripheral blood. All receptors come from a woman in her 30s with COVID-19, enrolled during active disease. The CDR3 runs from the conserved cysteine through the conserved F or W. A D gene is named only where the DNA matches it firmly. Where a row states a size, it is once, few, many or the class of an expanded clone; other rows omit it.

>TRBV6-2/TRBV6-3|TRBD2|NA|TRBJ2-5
TGTGCCAGCAGTTACCTCGCATCTAGCGGTATGATGGAGACCCAGTACTTC
CASSYLASSGMMETQYF
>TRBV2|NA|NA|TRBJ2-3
TGTGCCAGCGGAACAGGAGATACGCAGTATTTT
CASGTGDTQYF
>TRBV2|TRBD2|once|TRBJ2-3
TGTGCCAGCAGTAAAAGCGGGGCCCCGACGGATACGCAGTATTTT
CASSKSGAPTDTQYF
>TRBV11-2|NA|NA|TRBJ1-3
TGTGCCAGCAGCTTAGGTCGGTCTGCTGGAAACACCATATATTTT
CASSLGRSAGNTIYF
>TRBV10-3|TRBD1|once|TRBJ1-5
TGTGCCATCAGTGAGTCGGGGACAGGGTTAAGGCCCCAGCATTTT
CAISESGTGLRPQHF
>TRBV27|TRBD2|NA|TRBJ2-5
TGTGCCAGCAGTCGCCTAGGACTAGCGGGAAAAGAGACCCAGTACTTC
CASSRLGLAGKETQYF
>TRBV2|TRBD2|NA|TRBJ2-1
TGTGCCAGCAGTCCGGGACTAGCGGGAACCAGTGAGCAGTTCTTC
CASSPGLAGTSEQFF
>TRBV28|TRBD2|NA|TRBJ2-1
TGTGCCAGCAGTCCCTGGGGACTAGCGGGAGAGAGCAATGAGCAGTTCTTC
CASSPWGLAGESNEQFF
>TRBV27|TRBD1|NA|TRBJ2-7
TGTGCCAGCAGTACAGCAACCCCCGGGACAGGTCATTCCTACGAGCAGTACTTC
CASSTATPGTGHSYEQYF
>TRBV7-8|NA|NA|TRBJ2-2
TGTGCCAGCAGCCTGAGGAGCTTAAACACCGGGGAGCTGTTTTTT
CASSLRSLNTGELFF
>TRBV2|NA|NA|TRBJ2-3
TGTGCCAGCAGTGAGACAGCCACAGATACGCAGTATTTT
CASSETATDTQYF
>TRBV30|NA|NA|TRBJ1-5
TGTGCCTGGACCCCAGGGGTTAATCAGCCCCAGCATTTT
CAWTPGVNQPQHF
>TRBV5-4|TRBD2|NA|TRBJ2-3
TGTGCCCCCGGGGGAGGGCCACCCGCCACAGATACGCAGTATTTT
CAPGGGPPATDTQYF
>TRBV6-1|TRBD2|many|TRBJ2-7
TGTGCCAGCAGTGAACGCGGGAGGGCCTCTAACGAGCAGTACTTC
CASSERGRASNEQYF
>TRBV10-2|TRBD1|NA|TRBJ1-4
TGCGCCAGCCAGGGGGCGGCGACTAATGAAAAACTGTTTTTT
CASQGAATNEKLFF
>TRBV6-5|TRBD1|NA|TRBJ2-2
TGTGCCAGCAGTTCAGGGGGCTGGGGGGAGCTGTTTTTT
CASSSGGWGELFF
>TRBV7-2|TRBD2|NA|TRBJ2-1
TGTGCCAGCAGCTTGAGTCGGGAGGGGTACAATGAGCAGTTCTTC
CASSLSREGYNEQFF
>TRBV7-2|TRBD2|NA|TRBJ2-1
TGTGCCAGCAGCTTGTCAAGCGGGAGCTCCTACAATGAGCAGTTCTTC
CASSLSSGSSYNEQFF
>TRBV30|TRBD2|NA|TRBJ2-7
TGTGCCTGCTCCCAAGCGTTCGGGAGGGCCTCCTACGAGCAGTACTTC
CACSQAFGRASYEQYF
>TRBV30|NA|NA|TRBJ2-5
TGTGCCGGCTCCTCTGGGACAATCCAGTACTTC
CAGSSGTIQYF
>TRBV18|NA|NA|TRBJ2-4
TGTGCCAGCTCCCTAGAGGCAGGGAACATTCAGTACTTC
CASSLEAGNIQYF
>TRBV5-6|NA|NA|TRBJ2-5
TGTGCCAGCAGCTTGGCGCGAGAGCAAGAGACCCAGTACTTC
CASSLAREQETQYF
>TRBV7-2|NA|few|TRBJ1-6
TGTGCCAGCAGCTTACCCACAATCCCTTCCCTCCACTTT
CASSLPTIPSLHF
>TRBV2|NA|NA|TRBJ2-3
TGTGCCAGCAGTGACCCCGGTGGACTAAATACGCAGTATTTT
CASSDPGGLNTQYF
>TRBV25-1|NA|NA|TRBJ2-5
TGTGCCAGCAGTGAAGTGGCAGTACAAGAGACCCAGTACTTC
CASSEVAVQETQYF
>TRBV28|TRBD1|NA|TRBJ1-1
TGTGCCAGCAGTCTGCCGGGACAGGGAAACGCTGAAGCTTTCTTT
CASSLPGQGNAEAFF
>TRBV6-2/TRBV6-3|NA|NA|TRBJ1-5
TGTGCCAGCAGTTCCCCCCCAGTGTTCAGGGAGGACAATCAGCCCCAGCATTTT
CASSSPPVFREDNQPQHF
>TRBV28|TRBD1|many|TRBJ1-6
TGTGCCAGCAGAGTGACAGGGGCAGCGTACAATTCACCCCTCCACTTT
CASRVTGAAYNSPLHF
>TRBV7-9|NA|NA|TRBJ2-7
TGTGCCAGCACGGGACTTACCTACGAGCAGTACTTC
CASTGLTYEQYF
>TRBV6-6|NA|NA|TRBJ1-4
TGTGCCAGTAGTCGCTCGAATGAAAAACTGTTTTTT
CASSRSNEKLFF
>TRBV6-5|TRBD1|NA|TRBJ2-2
TGTGCCAGCAGTTACCGACAGGGGGGGAGTACCGGGGAGCTGTTTTTT
CASSYRQGGSTGELFF
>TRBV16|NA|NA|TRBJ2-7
TGTGCCACAGGGGTGAGCTCCTACGAGCAGTACTTC
CATGVSSYEQYF
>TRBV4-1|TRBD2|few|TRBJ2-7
TGCGCCAGCAGCCAAGATCTAGGAGCGGGGAGGACCTACGAGCAGTACTTC
CASSQDLGAGRTYEQYF
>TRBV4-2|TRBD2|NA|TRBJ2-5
TGTGCCAGCAGCCAAGATCCGGCTAGCGGGGAGACCCAGTACTTC
CASSQDPASGETQYF
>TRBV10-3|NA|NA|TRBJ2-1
TGTGCCATCAGTGAGTCGATAGGAGACAATGAGCAGTTCTTC
CAISESIGDNEQFF
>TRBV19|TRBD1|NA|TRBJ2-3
TGTGCCAGTAGTACTCAGGGACAGGGTATTTTCACAGATACGCAGTATTTT
CASSTQGQGIFTDTQYF
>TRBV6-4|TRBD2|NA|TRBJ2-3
TGTGCCAGCAGTGCCGAGGCTAGCGGGAACACAGATACGCAGTATTTT
CASSAEASGNTDTQYF
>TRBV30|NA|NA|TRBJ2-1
TGTGCCTGGAGTGTAGGCGGTCTCTCCTACAATGAGCAGTTCTTC
CAWSVGGLSYNEQFF
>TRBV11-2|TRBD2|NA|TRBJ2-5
TGTGCCAGCAGTACACCGGGACTAGCTCAAGAGACCCAGTACTTC
CASSTPGLAQETQYF
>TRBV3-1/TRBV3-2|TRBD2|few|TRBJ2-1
TGTGCCAGCAGCCAGGGACTAGCGGGAGACCTTAGCTCCTACAATGAGCAGTTCTTC
CASSQGLAGDLSSYNEQFF
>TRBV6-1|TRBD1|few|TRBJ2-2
TGTGCCAGCAGTGATCCACAGGGGGCAGACACCGGGGAGCTGTTTTTT
CASSDPQGADTGELFF
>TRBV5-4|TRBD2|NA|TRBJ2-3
TGTGCCAGCAGCTCGAGCGGGAGAGGCACAGATACGCAGTATTTT
CASSSSGRGTDTQYF
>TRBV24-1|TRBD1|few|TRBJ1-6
TGTGCCACCTCACTCAGAAAAGGACAGGGCAATTCACCCCTCCACTTT
CATSLRKGQGNSPLHF
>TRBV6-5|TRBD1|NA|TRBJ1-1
TGTGCCAGCAGGGTTACAGGGGGCACAACTGAAGCTTTCTTT
CASRVTGGTTEAFF
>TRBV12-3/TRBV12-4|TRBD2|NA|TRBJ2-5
TGTGCCAGCATGGAGGCGGGAGTAGAGACCCAGTACTTC
CASMEAGVETQYF
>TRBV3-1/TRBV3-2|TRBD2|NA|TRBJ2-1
TGTGCCAGCAGCCAAGATCCTAGCGGGACGATAGATGAGCAGTTCTTC
CASSQDPSGTIDEQFF
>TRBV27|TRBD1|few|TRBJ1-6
TGTGCCAGCAGTTTATCAGGACAGGGAGGTTCACCCCTCCACTTT
CASSLSGQGGSPLHF
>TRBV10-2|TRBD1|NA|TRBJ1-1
TGCGCCAGCAGGGTTGACAGGGCCACTGAAGCTTTCTTT
CASRVDRATEAFF